This TCR beta chain was obtained from a study of blood T cells in healthy people across ages. Study-wide results and limits: The study lacked donor CMV status, which possibly confounded expanded clonotype changes. PBMCs left unsorted prevented a conclusive naive versus antigen-experienced comparison.

The draw of peripheral blood yielded 8.5 to 10 milliliters from each donor. Isolation per sample recovered at least 7 million PBMCs. The use of a sample-barcoded 5' primer and a J-beta primer mix characterized a second PCR of roughly 7 to 11 cycles. TCRdb reprocessed the 5' RACE reads via MiXCR and lists one record per CDR3 protein. The sample records about 640,000 distinct CDR3 sequences, approximately 50% being singletons. Looked up from germline, CDR1 is MDHEN and CDR2 is SYDVKM. Trimming cost V 3 bases and J 5 bases, with 8 bases left between them. CDR3 size: 13 residues. In its sample, this clonotype was seen a few times. Its antigen is unidentified.

The rearrangement joins TRBV28 to TRBJ2-1; D may be TRBD1 (5 bases). The receptor was isolated from a man between 60 and 70 years old in good health. Sequencing used blood. Here the CDR3 reads CASSFDSNNEQFF. In DNA, the CDR3 is TGTGCCAGCAGTTTCGACAGCAACAATGAGCAGTTCTTC. The complete variable domain, with remaining parts taken from reference TRBV28 and TRBJ2-1, reads DVKVTQSSRYLVKRTGEKVFLECVQDMDHENMFWYRQDPGLGLRLIYFSYDVKMKEKGDIPEGYSVSREKKERFSLILESASTNQTSMYLCASSFDSNNEQFFGPGTRLTVL.